This TCR beta chain was obtained from a study of blood T cell repertoires in COVID-19 (dated by TCRdb to the early 2020s). Describing the broader study: Samples covering the acute and convalescent phases of COVID-19 were provided by collaborators in the United States, Italy and Spain. Deeply sampled blood TCRbeta repertoires from subjects exposed to, actively infected with, or recovered from COVID-19 were included in the dataset. The sample metadata nearly always contained a de-identified subject ID, COVID-19 status, age in years and sex. The repertoires were released in a freely available public database meant as a resource for research on the immune response to SARS-CoV-2. Where available, HLA class I and class II types were obtained from metadata supplied by the sample provider rather than from assay-based typing. The samples were drawn from two sources: the first 160 participants of the ongoing ImmuneRACE study, and 1,000 to 1,500 subjects contributed by 6 global collaborators. The material from the prospective study consisted of cDNA or gDNA derived from T cells, B-cell-depleted T cells, or PBMCs. Paper-wide results and their limitations: Clinical and demographic metadata were provided uncurated, with the amount varying by source and participant.

The cysteine opens and the phenylalanine closes a CDR3 of 13 amino acids. Only CDR3 DNA remains: 39 bases, in frame from the first base. Trimmed from V: 2 bases; trimmed from J: 14 bases; junction bases lacking a gene match: 6. In its sample, this clone was seen a few times. There is no known antigen for this receptor. No base quality information exists; no much larger clone differs at one position. Participants in the prospective study were aged about 18 to 89 years, lived in 20 to 25 United States geographic areas, and enrolled through a virtual design. In the prospective study, participants were assigned to cohorts based on the clinical history participants reported in a screening survey and a study questionnaire. Recovered participants in ImmuneRACE Cohort 3 were defined by two consecutive negative NP/OP PCR tests, clearance by a healthcare professional, or resolution of symptoms. In the prospective study, whole blood, serum and a nasopharyngeal or oropharyngeal swab were collected from each participant by mobile phlebotomists. Additional blood draws and questionnaires over an approximately two-month period could optionally be provided by prospective study participants. Blood samples from the prospective study were shipped frozen or at room temperature prior to DNA extraction.

TCRbeta CDR3 regions were amplified from genomic DNA using the immunoSEQ Assay, a bias-controlled multiplex PCR. The authors processed their data as follows. Nucleated cell counts per sample were estimated from amplification of reference gene primers within the assay. To quantify the absolute abundance of each unique TCRbeta CDR3 rearrangement, sequence reads were collapsed and filtered. For each sample, productive Simpson clonality was calculated as the square root of Simpson's diversity index over productive rearrangements. The clones in this table, taken by TCRdb from immuneACCESS, are in-frame only. Not every clone is retained; where verified, under half of the shortfall comes from an unresolved V gene, and the cause of the rest is unknown. V and J calls and clone size come straight from that table; D and trimming were deduced from the DNA. The sample includes more than 150,000 clones, with about 85% observed a single time. 8% of the sample goes to the ten largest clones.

The rearranged segments are TRBV12-3 or TRBV12-4 and TRBJ2-5, and TRBD2 matches 12 of the central bases. This receptor was taken from a woman aged 45-59 years who had recovered from COVID-19. Sequencing was done on a sample of PBMCs or T cells enriched from blood (not recorded which). The DNA is as follows: TGTGCCAGCAGTTTATCGACTAGCGGGGGAATTTACTTC. This encodes CASSLSTSGGIYF.